This T cell receptor beta chain stems from a study of T cell responses to AZD1222 COVID-19 vaccine. TCRdb's table, derived via immunoSEQ multiplex PCR, lists solely in-frame clones and lacks some. The sample records 200,000 or so clones, about 87% being singletons. Germline CDR1 and CDR2: MNHEY and SMNVEV (reference sequence). The CDR3 runs 16 residues. With 5 bases removed from V and 6 bases from J, the gap between germline ends came to 20 bases. The sequencing used peripheral blood, collected on day 0 of MenACWY control vaccination. The chain joins TRBV27 to TRBJ2-1, with D perhaps matching TRBD2 (8 bases). This TCR was recovered from an adult in good health. CDR3 nucleotide sequence: TGTGCCAGCAGTCCAGGGGGACTAGGTCGTAGCAATGAGCAGTTCTTC. It translates to CASSPGGLGRSNEQFF.